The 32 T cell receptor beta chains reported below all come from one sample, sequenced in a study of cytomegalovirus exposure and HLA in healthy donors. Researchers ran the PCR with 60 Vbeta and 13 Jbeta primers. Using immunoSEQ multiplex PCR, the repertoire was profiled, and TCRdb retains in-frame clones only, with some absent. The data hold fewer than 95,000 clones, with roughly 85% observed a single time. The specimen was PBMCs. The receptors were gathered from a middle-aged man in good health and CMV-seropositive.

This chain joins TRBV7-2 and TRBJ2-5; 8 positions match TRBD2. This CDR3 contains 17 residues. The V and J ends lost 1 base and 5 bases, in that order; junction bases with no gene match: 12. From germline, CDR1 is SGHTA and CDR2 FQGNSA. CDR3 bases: TGTGCCAGCAGCTTAGAGGGGCGGCTAGCGGGTGTGGAGACCCAGTACTTC. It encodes CASSLEGRLAGVETQYF.

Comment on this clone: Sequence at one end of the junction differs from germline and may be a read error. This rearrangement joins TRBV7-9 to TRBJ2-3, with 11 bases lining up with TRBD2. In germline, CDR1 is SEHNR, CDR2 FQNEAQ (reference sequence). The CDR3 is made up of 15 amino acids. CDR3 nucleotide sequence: TGTTCCAGCAGTCCGGGACTAGCGGTCACAGATACGCAGTATTTT. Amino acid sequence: CSSSPGLAVTDTQYF.

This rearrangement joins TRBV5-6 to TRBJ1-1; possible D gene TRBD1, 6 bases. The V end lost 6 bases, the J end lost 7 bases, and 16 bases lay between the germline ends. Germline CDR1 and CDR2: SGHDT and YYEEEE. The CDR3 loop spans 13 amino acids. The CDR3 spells CASILRGWDEAFF. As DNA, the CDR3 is TGTGCCAGCATCTTAAGGGGGTGGGATGAAGCTTTCTTT.

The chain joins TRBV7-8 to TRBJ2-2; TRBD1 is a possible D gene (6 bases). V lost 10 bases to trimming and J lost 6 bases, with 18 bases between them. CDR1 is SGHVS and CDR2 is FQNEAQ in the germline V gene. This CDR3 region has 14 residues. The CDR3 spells CATHPGTKAGELFF. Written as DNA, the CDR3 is TGTGCCACCCACCCCGGGACAAAAGCCGGGGAGCTGTTTTTT. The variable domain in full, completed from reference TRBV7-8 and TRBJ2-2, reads GAGVSQSPRYKVAKRGQDVALRCDPISGHVSLFWYQQALGQGPEFLTYFQNEAQLDKSGLPSDRFFAERPEGSVSTLKIQRTQQEDSAVYLCATHPGTKAGELFFGEGSRLTVL.

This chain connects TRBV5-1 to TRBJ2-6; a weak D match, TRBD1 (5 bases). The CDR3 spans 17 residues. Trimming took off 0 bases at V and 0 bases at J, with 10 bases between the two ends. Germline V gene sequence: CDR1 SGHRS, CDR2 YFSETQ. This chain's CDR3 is CASSLALGVSGANVLTF. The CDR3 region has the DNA TGCGCCAGCAGCTTGGCCTTAGGGGTCTCTGGGGCCAACGTCCTGACTTTC.

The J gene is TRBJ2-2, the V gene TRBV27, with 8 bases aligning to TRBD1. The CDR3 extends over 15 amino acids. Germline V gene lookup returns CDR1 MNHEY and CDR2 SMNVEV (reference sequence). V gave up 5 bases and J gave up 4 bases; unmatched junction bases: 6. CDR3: CASSPQGAVTGELFF. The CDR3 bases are TGTGCCAGCAGTCCGCAGGGGGCGGTCACCGGGGAGCTGTTTTTT.

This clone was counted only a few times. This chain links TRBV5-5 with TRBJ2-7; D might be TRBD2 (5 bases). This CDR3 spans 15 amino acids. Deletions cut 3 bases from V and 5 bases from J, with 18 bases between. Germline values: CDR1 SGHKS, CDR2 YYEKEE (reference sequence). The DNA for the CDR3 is TGTGCCAGCAGCTGGAGGACGGCCTCTTGGAACGAGCAGTACTTC. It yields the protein CASSWRTASWNEQYF.

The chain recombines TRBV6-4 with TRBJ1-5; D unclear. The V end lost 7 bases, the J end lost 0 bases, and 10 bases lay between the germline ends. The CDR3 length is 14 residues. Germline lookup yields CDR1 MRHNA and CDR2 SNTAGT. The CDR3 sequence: CASIVPSSNQPQHF. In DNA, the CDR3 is TGTGCCAGCATCGTGCCCAGTAGCAATCAGCCCCAGCATTTT.

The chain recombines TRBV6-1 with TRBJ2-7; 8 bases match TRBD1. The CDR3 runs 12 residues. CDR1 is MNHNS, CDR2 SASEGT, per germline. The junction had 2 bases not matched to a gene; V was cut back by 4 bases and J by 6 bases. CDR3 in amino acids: CASSVDRGEQYF. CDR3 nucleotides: TGTGCCAGCAGTGTCGACAGGGGCGAGCAGTACTTC.

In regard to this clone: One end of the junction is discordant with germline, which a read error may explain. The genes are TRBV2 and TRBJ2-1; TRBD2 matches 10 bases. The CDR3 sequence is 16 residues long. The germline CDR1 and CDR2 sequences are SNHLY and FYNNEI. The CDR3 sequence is CASSELQRGGRNAQFF. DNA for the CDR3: TGTGCCAGCAGTGAATTGCAGCGGGGGGGCCGCAATGCGCAGTTCTTC.

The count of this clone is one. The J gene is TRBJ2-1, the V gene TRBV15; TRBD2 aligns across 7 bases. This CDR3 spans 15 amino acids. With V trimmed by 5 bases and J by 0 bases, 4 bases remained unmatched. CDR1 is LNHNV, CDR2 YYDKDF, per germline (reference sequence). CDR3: CATSVGGISYNEQFF. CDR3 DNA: TGTGCCACCAGCGTCGGGGGGATCTCCTACAATGAGCAGTTCTTC.

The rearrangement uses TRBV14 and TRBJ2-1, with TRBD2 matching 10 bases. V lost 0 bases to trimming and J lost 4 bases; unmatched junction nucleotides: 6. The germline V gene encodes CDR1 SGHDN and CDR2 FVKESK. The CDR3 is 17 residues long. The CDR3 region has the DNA TGTGCCAGCAGCCAAGACGAGGGACTAGCGTCTTACAATGAGCAGTTCTTC. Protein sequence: CASSQDEGLASYNEQFF.

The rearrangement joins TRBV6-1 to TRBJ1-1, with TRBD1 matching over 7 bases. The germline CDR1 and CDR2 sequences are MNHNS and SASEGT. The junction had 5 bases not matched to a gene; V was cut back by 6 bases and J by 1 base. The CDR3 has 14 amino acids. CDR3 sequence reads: CASRVTGRNTEAFF. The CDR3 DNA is TGTGCCAGCAGGGTGACAGGGAGGAACACTGAAGCTTTCTTT.

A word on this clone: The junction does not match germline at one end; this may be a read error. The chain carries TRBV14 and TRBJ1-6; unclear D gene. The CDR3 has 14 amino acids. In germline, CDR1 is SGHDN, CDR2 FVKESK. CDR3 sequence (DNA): TGTGCCAGCAGACAAGGCGTTCGGGGTTCACCCCTCCACTTT. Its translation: CASRQGVRGSPLHF.

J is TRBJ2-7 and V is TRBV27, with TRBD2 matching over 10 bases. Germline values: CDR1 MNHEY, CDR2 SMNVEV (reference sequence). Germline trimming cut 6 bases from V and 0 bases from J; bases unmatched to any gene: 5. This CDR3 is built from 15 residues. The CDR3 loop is CASSPRTSGSYEQYF. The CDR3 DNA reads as TGTGCCAGCAGCCCGAGGACTAGCGGCTCCTACGAGCAGTACTTC.

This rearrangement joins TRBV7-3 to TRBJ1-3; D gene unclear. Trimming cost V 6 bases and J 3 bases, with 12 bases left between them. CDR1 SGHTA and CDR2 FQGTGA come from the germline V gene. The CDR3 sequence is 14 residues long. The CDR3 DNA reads TGTGCCAGCAGTCCAGGAGCGGGTGGAAACACCATATATTTT. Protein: CASSPGAGGNTIYF.

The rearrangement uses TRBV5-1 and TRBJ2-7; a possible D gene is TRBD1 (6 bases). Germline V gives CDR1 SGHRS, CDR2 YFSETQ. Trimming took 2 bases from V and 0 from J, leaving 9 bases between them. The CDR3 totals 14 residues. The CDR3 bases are TGCGCCAGCAGCTTCAGGGGCCCCTCCTACGAGCAGTACTTC. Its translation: CASSFRGPSYEQYF. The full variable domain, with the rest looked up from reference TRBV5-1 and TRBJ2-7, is KAGVTQTPRYLIKTRGQQVTLSCSPISGHRSVSWYQQTPGQGLQFLFEYFSETQRNKGNFPGRFSGRQFSNSRSEMNVSTLELGDSALYLCASSFRGPSYEQYFGPGTRLTVT.

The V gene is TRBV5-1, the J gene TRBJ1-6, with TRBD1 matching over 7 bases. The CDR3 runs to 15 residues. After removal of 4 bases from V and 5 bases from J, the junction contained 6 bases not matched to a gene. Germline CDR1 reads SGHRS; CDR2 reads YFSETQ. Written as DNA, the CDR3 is TGCGCCAGCAGCAGATGGGACAGTGATAATTCACCCCTCCACTTT. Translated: CASSRWDSDNSPLHF.

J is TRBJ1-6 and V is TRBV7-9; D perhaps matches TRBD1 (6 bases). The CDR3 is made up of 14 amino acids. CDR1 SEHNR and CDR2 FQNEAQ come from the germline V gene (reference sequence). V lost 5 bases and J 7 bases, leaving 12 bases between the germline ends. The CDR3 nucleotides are TGTGCCAGCAGCGGACAGAATCTCAATTCACCCCTCCACTTT. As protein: CASSGQNLNSPLHF.

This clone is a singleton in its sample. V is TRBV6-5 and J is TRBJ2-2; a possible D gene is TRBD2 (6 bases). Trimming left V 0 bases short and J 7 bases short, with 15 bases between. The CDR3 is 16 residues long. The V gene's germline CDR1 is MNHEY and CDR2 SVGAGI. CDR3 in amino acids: CASSYSKPGGVGELFF. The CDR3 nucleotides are TGTGCCAGCAGTTACTCGAAACCAGGCGGGGTCGGGGAGCTGTTTTTT.

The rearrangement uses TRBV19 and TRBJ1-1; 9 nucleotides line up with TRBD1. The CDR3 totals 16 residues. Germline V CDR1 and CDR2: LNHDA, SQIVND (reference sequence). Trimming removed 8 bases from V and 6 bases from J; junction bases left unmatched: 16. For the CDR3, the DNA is TGTGCCAGTCGACGTCCCGGGACAGGGACAATGGCTGAAGCTTTCTTT. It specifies CASRRPGTGTMAEAFF.

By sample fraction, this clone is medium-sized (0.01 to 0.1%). The CDR3 nucleotides are TGTGCCAGCAGAATCGGACAGTTTTTCACAGATACGCAGTATTTT. This codes for CASRIGQFFTDTQYF. J is TRBJ2-3 and V is TRBV5-8, with a weak D call TRBD1 (6 bases). V lost 5 bases and J 2 bases, leaving 15 bases between the germline ends. This CDR3 region has 15 residues. The germline CDR1 and CDR2 sequences are SGHTS and YDEGEE.

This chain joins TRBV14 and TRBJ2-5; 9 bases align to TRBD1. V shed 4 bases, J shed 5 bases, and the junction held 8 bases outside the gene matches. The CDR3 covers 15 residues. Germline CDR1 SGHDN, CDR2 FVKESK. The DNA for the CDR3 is TGTGCCAGCAGCCGTCCGGGACAGGGTTATGAGACCCAGTACTTC. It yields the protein CASSRPGQGYETQYF.

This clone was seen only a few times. DNA of the CDR3: TGTGCCTGGAGTGTAGGGGGGGCCTCCTACAATGAGCAGTTCTTC. This translates into CAWSVGGASYNEQFF. This sequence joins TRBV30 and TRBJ2-1, with a weak D call TRBD2 (7 bases). Trimming shortened V by 0 bases and J by 0 bases, and 9 bases separated the two germline ends. The CDR3 spans 15 residues. Germline assignment: CDR1 GTSNPN and CDR2 SVGIG (reference sequence).

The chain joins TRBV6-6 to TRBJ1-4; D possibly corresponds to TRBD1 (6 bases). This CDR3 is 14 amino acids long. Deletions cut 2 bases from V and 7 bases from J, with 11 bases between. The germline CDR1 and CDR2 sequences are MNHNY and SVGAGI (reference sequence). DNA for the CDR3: TGTGCCAGCAGTTACGGGGGAGGGGGTGAAAAACTGTTTTTT. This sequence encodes CASSYGGGGEKLFF.

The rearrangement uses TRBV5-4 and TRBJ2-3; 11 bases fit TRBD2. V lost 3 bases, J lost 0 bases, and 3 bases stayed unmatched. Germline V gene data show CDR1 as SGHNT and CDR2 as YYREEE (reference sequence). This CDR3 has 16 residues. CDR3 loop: CASSYGLAGSTDTQYF. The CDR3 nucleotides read TGTGCCAGCAGCTACGGACTAGCGGGTAGCACAGATACGCAGTATTTT. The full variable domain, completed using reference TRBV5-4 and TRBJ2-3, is ETGVTQSPTHLIKTRGQQVTLRCSSQSGHNTVSWYQQALGQGPQFIFQYYREEENGRGNFPPRFSGLQFPNYSSELNVNALELDDSALYLCASSYGLAGSTDTQYFGPGTRLTVL.

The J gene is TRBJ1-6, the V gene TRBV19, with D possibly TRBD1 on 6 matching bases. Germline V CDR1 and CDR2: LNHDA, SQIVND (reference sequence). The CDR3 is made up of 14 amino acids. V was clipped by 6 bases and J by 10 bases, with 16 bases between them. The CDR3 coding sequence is TGTGCCAGTAGGTCCCAGGGGATGAGCTCACCCCTCCACTTT. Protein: CASRSQGMSSPLHF.

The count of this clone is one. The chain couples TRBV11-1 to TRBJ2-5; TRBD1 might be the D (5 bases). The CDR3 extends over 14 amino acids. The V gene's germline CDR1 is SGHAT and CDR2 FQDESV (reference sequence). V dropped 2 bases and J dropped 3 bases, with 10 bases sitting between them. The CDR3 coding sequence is TGTGCCAGCAGCTTAAGGGGTGCAGAAGAGACCCAGTACTTC. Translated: CASSLRGAEETQYF.

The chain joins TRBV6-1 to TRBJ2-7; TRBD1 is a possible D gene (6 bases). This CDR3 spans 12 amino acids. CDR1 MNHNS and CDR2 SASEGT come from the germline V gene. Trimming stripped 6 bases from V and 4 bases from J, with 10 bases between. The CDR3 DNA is TGTGCCAGCAGGAGGGGGATTTACGAGCAGTACTTC. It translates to CASRRGIYEQYF.

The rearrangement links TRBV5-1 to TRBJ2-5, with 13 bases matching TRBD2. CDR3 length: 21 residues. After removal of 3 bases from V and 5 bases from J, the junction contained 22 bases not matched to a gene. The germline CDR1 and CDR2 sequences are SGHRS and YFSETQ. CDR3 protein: CASSSGLAGVSRSLGPETQYF. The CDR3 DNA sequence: TGCGCCAGCAGCTCCGGACTAGCGGGGGTCAGTCGTTCGCTGGGTCCGGAGACCCAGTACTTC.

The CDR3 DNA reads as TGTGCCAGCAGCATCTTCAGGGGAACACTGAACACTGAAGCTTTCTTT. Translation: CASSIFRGTLNTEAFF. The chain couples TRBV5-6 to TRBJ1-1; possible D gene TRBD1, 6 bases. CDR1 and CDR2 from the germline V gene are SGHDT and YYEEEE. The CDR3 is 16 residues long. Trimming pared 4 bases from V and 0 bases from J, leaving 16 bases between. Full variable domain (remainder filled in from reference TRBV5-6 and TRBJ1-1): DAGVTQSPTHLIKTRGQQVTLRCSPKSGHDTVSWYQQALGQGPQFIFQYYEEEERQRGNFPDRFSGHQFPNYSSELNVNALLLGDSALYLCASSIFRGTLNTEAFFGQGTRLTVV.

In nucleotides, the CDR3 is TGTGCCAGCAGCGACGGAGGAGCGGGGGGCCGGGGAACCCAGTACTTC. This sequence encodes CASSDGGAGGRGTQYF. This chain uses TRBV5-4 with TRBJ2-5; 9 positions agree with TRBD2. Germline assignment: CDR1 SGHNT and CDR2 YYREEE (reference sequence). This CDR3 has 16 amino acids. The V segment lost 4 bases and the J segment 8 bases; nucleotides outside the gene matches: 15.